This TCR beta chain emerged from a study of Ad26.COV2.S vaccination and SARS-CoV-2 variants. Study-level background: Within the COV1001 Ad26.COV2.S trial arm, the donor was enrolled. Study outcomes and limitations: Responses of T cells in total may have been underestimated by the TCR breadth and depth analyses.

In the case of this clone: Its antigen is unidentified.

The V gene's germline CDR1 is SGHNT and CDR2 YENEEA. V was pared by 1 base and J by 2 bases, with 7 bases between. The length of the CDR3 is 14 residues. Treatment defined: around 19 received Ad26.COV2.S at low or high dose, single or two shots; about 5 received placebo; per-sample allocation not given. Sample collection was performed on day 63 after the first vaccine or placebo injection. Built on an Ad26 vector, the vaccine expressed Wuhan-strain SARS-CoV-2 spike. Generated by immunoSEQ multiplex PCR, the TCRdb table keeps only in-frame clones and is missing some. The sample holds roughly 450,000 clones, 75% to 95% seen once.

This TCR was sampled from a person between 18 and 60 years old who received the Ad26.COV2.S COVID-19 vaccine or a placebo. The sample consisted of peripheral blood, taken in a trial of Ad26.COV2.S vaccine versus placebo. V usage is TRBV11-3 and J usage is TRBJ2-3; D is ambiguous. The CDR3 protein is CASSLGGPTDTQYF. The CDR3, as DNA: TGTGCCAGCAGCTTAGGAGGACCCACAGATACGCAGTATTTT.